This TCR beta chain was documented in a study of CD8 T cells in Susac syndrome. Study as a whole: When their blood was taken, the Susac syndrome patients had either not yet had any therapy, were taking corticosteroids, or were taking intravenous immunoglobulin alone.

The CDR3 sequence is 13 residues long. The germline gives CDR1 DFQATT, CDR2 SNEGSKA (reference sequence). J lost 7 bases, V lost 3 bases, and 5 bases had no gene match. The authors reverse transcribed about 0.5 to 1 ug RNA with random hexamers. TCRdb called the immunoSEQ multiplex PCR reads again in MiXCR, with one record for every CDR3 protein. The sample consists of some 99,000 distinct CDR3 sequences, roughly 94% of them appearing once. The chain links TRBV20-1 to TRBJ1-5; 8 bases are a match to TRBD1. This TCR came from a human donor with Susac syndrome. Source material: CD4+ T cells from PBMCs. The CDR3 DNA follows: TGCAGTGCTAGCGTGGACAGGGCACAGCCCCAGCATTTT. This codes for CSASVDRAQPQHF.